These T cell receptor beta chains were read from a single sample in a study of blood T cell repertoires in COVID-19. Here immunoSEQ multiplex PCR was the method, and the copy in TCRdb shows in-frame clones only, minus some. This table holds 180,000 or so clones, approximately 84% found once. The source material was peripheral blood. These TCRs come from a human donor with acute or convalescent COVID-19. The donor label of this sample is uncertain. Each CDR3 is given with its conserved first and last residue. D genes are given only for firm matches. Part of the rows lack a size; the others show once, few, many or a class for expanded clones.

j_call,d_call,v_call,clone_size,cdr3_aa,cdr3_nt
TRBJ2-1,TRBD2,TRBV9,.,CASSVGSSGSFNEQFF,TGTGCCAGCAGCGTAGGGTCTAGCGGGAGTTTTAATGAGCAGTTCTTC
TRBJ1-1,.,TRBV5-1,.,CASSLQGRDTEAFF,TGCGCCAGCAGCTTACAGGGCAGGGACACTGAAGCTTTCTTT
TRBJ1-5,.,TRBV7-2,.,CASSPRSGGRAAQHF,TGTGCCAGCAGCCCCCGGTCCGGGGGGCGGGCGGCCCAGCATTTT
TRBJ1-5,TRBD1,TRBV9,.,CASSPTGGAQPQHF,TGTGCCAGCAGCCCCACAGGGGGTGCGCAGCCCCAGCATTTT
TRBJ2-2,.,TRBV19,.,CASSGQGYILPGELFF,TGTGCCAGTAGTGGCCAGGGTTACATTCTCCCCGGGGAGCTGTTTTTT
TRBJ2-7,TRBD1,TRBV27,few,CASSSDRVAYEQYF,TGTGCCAGCAGTTCGGACAGGGTGGCCTACGAGCAGTACTTC
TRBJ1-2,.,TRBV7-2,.,CASSPGLFGYGYTF,TGTGCCAGCAGCCCGGGACTGTTTGGCTATGGCTACACCTTC
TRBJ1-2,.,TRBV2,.,CASSERSMNYGYTF,TGTGCCAGCAGTGAACGGTCCATGAACTATGGCTACACCTTC
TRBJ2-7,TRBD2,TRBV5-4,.,CASSATSGGAYEQYF,TGTGCCAGCAGCGCAACTAGCGGGGGGGCCTACGAGCAGTACTTC
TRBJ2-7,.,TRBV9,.,CASSVGGAKHYEQYF,TGTGCCAGCAGCGTAGGCGGGGCCAAGCACTACGAGCAGTACTTC
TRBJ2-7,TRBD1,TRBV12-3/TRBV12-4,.,CASSLRTGYEQYF,TGTGCCAGCAGTTTAAGGACAGGGTACGAGCAGTACTTC
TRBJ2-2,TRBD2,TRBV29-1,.,CSVEGLAGNTGELFF,TGCAGCGTTGAAGGACTAGCGGGGAACACCGGGGAGCTGTTTTTT
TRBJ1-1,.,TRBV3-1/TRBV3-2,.,CASSQDRGRGGTEAFF,TGTGCCAGCAGCCAAGATCGGGGCAGGGGAGGGACTGAAGCTTTCTTT
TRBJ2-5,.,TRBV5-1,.,CASSPIDISTPLETQYF,TGCGCCAGCAGCCCCATTGACATATCCACACCCCTGGAGACCCAGTACTTC
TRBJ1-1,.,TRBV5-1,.,CASSLESAGLAGAFF,TGCGCCAGCAGCTTGGAGTCTGCAGGGTTGGCAGGGGCTTTCTTT
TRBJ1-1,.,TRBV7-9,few,CASSYAGALTGAFF,TGTGCCAGCTCTTACGCGGGAGCGTTAACTGGAGCTTTCTTT
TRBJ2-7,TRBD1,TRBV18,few,CASSSPFGTGAYEQYF,TGTGCCAGCTCATCCCCTTTCGGGACAGGGGCCTACGAGCAGTACTTC
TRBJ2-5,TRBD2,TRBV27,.,CASSLAGGAETQYF,TGTGCCAGCAGCCTAGCGGGAGGGGCAGAGACCCAGTACTTC
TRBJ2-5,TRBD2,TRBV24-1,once,CATRRGLAGQETQYF,TGTGCCACCAGGCGGGGACTAGCGGGACAAGAGACCCAGTACTTC
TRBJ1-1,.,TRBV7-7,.,CASSLFPGGDTEAFF,TGTGCCAGCAGCTTATTCCCGGGGGGGGACACTGAAGCTTTCTTT
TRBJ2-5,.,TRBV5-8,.,CASSLARQSQETQYF,TGTGCCAGCAGCTTGGCTAGGCAGAGCCAAGAGACCCAGTACTTC
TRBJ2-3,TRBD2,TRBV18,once,CASSPTSGREDTQYF,TGTGCCAGCTCACCAACTAGCGGGAGGGAAGATACGCAGTATTTT
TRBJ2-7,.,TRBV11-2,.,CASSLVGQGGYEQYF,TGTGCCAGCAGCTTAGTGGGTCAGGGGGGTTACGAGCAGTACTTC
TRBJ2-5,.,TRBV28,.,CASSSGDKTQYF,TGTGCCAGCAGTTCAGGGGACAAGACCCAGTACTTC
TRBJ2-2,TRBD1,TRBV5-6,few,CASSFRDRGFAGELFF,TGTGCCAGCAGCTTCCGGGACAGGGGGTTTGCCGGGGAGCTGTTTTTT